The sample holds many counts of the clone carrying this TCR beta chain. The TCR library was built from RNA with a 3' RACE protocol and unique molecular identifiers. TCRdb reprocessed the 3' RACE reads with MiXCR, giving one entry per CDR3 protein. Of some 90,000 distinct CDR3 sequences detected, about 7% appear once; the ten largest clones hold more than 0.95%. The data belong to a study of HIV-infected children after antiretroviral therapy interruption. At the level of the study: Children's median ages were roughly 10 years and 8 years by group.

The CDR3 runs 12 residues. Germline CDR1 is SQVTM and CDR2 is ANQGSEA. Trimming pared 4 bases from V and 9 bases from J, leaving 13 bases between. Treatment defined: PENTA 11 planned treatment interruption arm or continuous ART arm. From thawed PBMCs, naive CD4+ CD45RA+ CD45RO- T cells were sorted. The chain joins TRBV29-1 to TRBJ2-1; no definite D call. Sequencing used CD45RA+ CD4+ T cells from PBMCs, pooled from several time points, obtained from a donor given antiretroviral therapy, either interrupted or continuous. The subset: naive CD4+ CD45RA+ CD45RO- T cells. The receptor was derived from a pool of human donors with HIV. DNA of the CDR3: TGCAGCGTTGGAGACCCTGGATCTGAGCAGTTCTTC. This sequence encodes CSVGDPGSEQFF.